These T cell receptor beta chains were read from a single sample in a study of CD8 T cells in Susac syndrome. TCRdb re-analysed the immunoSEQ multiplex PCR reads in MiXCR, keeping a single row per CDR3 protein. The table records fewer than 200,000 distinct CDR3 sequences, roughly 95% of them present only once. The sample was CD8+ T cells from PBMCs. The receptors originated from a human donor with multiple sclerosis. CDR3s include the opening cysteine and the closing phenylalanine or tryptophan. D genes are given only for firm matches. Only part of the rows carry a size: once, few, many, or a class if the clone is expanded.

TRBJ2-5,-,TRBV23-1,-,CASSQRGGETQYF,TGCGCCAGCAGTCAACGGGGTGGCGAGACCCAGTACTTC
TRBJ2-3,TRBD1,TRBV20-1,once,CSAPAGTGVDTQYF,TGCAGTGCTCCCGCCGGGACAGGGGTGGATACGCAGTATTTT
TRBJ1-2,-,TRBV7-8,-,CASSPGNIYGYTF,TGTGCCAGCAGCCCTGGGAACATCTATGGCTACACCTTC
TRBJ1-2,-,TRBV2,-,CASSPSGYTF,TGTGCCAGCAGTCCATCCGGCTACACCTTC
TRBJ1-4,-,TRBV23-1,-,CASSQRQAPVPTNEKLFF,TGCGCCAGCAGTCAGAGACAGGCGCCGGTTCCAACTAATGAAAAACTGTTTTTT
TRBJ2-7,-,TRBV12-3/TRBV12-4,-,CASSLARGGRSYEQYF,TGTGCCAGCAGTTTAGCGCGGGGTGGACGTTCCTACGAGCAGTACTTC
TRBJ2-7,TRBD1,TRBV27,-,CASSLSFIGQWDSKQYF,TGTGCCAGCAGTTTATCTTTTATCGGACAGTGGGACAGTAAGCAGTACTTC
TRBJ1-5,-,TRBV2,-,CASSEAGGYQPQHF,TGTGCCAGCAGTGAAGCGGGGGGTTACCAGCCCCAGCATTTT
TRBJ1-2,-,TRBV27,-,CASSFGSRSGYTF,TGTGCCAGCAGTTTCGGCAGCCGAAGCGGCTACACCTTC
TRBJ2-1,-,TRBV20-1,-,CSASSPGTEPDYEQFF,TGCAGTGCTTCATCCCCCGGGACGGAGCCCGACTATGAGCAGTTCTTC
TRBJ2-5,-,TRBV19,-,CASSIDREWETQYF,TGTGCCAGTAGTATAGACAGGGAATGGGAGACCCAGTACTTC
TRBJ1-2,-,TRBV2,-,CASIGRTSISF,TGTGCCAGCATCGGCAGAACATCGATATCTTTC
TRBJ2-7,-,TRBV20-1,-,CSASQGGGYEQYF,TGCAGTGCTAGTCAGGGGGGAGGGTACGAGCAGTACTTC
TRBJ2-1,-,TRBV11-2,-,CASSPYPRDNLYNEQFF,TGTGCCAGCAGCCCATACCCCCGGGACAATCTCTACAATGAGCAGTTCTTC
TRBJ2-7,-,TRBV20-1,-,CSAREWSRAEQYF,TGCAGTGCTAGAGAGTGGAGTCGGGCCGAGCAGTACTTC
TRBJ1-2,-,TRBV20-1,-,CSARPPRRGSMYGYTF,TGCAGTGCTAGACCCCCGAGGCGGGGATCTATGTATGGCTACACCTTC
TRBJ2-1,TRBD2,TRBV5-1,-,CASSSGLAGDGEQFF,TGCGCCAGCAGCTCCGGACTAGCGGGAGATGGTGAGCAGTTCTTC
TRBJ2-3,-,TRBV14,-,CASSQGQGYGTQYF,TGTGCCAGCAGCCAAGGCCAGGGATATGGTACGCAGTATTTT
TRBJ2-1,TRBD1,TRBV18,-,CASSPEGQGFNEQFF,TGTGCCAGCTCACCCGAGGGACAGGGATTCAATGAGCAGTTCTTC
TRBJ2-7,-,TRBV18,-,CASSPLDGSYEQYF,TGTGCCAGCTCACCGTTGGACGGCTCCTACGAGCAGTACTTC
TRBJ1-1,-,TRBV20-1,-,CSAWTVEAFF,TGCAGTGCCTGGACAGTTGAAGCTTTCTTT
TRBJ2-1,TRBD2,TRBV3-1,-,CASSQGPPGRGNYNEQFF,TGTGCCAGCAGCCAAGGCCCACCGGGGCGGGGGAACTACAATGAGCAGTTCTTC
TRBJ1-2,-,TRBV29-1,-,CSVDRDGLIGYTF,TGCAGCGTTGACCGAGACGGACTCATCGGCTACACCTTC
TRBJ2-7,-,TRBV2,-,CASTGQSSSYEQYF,TGTGCCAGCACCGGACAGAGTAGCTCCTACGAGCAGTACTTC
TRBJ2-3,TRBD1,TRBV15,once,CATSSGRTGGKIDTQYF,TGTGCCACCAGCAGTGGCCGGACAGGGGGCAAGATTGATACGCAGTATTTT
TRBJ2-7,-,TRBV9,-,CASSVGARADEQYF,TGTGCCAGCAGCGTAGGCGCCAGGGCCGACGAGCAGTACTTC
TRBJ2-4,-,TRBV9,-,CASSVAGLAKNIQYF,TGTGCCAGCAGCGTAGCAGGACTAGCCAAAAACATTCAGTACTTC
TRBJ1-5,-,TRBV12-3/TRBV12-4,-,CASGENSNQPQHF,TGTGCCAGCGGTGAAAATAGCAATCAGCCCCAGCATTTT
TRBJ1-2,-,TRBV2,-,CASRVDRPYGYTF,TGTGCCAGCAGGGTAGACAGGCCCTATGGCTACACCTTC
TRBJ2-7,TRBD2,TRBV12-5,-,CASGWGPGLVSGEQYF,TGTGCTAGTGGTTGGGGACCGGGACTAGTCTCGGGCGAGCAGTACTTC
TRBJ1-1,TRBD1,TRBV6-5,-,CASSSGTGMLEAFF,TGTGCCAGCAGTTCCGGGACAGGGATGTTAGAAGCTTTCTTT
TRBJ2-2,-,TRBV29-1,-,CSVETVTDGENTGELFF,TGCAGCGTTGAAACGGTTACTGACGGGGAGAACACCGGGGAGCTGTTTTTT